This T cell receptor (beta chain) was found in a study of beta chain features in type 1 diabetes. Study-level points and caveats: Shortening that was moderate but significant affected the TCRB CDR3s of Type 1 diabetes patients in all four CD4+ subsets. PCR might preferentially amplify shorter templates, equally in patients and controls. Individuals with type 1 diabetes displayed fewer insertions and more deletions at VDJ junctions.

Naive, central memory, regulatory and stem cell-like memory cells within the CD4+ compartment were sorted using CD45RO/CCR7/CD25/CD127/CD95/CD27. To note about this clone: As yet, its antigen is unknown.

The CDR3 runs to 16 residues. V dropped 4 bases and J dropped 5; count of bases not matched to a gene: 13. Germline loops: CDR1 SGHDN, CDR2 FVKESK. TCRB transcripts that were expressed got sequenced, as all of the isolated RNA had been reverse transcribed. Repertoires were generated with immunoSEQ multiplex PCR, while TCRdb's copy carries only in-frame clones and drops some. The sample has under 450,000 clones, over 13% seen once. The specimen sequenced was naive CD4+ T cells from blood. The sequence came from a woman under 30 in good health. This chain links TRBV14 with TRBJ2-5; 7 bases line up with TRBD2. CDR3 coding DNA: TGTGCCAGCAGCCCCTTCTCGGGCGCGGGAGTGGAGACCCAGTACTTC. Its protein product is CASSPFSGAGVETQYF.